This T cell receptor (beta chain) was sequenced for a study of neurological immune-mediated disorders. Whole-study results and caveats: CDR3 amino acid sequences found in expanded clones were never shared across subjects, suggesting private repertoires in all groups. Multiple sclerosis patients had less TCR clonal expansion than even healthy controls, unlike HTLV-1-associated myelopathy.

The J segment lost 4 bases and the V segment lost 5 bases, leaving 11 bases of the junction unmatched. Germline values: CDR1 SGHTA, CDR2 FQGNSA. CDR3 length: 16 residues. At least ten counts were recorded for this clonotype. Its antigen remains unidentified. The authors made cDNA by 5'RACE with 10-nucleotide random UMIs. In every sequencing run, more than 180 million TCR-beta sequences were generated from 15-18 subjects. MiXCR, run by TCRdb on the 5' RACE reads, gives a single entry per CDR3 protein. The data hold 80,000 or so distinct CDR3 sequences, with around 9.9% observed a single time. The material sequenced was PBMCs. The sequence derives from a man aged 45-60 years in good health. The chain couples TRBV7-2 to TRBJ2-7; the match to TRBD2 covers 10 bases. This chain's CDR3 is CASSERTSGPRYEQYF. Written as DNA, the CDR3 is TGTGCCAGCAGCGAAAGGACTAGCGGCCCCAGGTACGAGCAGTACTTC.